This T cell receptor beta chain was captured by sequencing in a study of T cells after posttransplantation cyclophosphamide. Study results and limitations: TRB overlap between skin or GI tissue T cells and blood was limited. Later blood repertoires were often dominated by clones from the donor CD8+ memory compartment. Recipient CMV seropositivity and CMV reactivation strongly tracked TRB clonality.

Germline CDR1 and CDR2: MGHDK and SYGVNS. CDR3 length: 15 amino acids. V shed 2 bases, J shed 1 base, and the junction held 2 bases outside the gene matches. Comments on this clone: Its antigen remains unidentified.

TCRdb keeps only in-frame clones here, not all; method: immunoSEQ multiplex PCR. The profile shows 19,000 or so clones, around 86% of them singletons. Control samples came 1 year after myeloablative marrow transplants with methotrexate plus calcineurin inhibitor. V usage is TRBV25-1 and J usage is TRBJ2-7, with TRBD1 matching over 10 bases. Sequences were derived from PBMCs, sampled about 400 days after allogeneic stem cell transplant with calcineurin inhibitor and methotrexate. This clonotype originated in a female patient in her 30s who received an allogeneic stem cell transplant from an unrelated donor, was CMV-positive, and had acute and chronic GVHD. The T cells may come from the graft donor. The CDR3 spells CASSEDRGLSYEQYF. DNA of the CDR3: TGTGCCAGCAGTGAAGACAGGGGGCTATCCTACGAGCAGTACTTC.